These 11 T cell receptor beta chains originate from one sample sequenced in a study of Ad26.COV2.S vaccination and SARS-CoV-2 variants. Treatment here: approximately 18 received Ad26.COV2.S at low or high dose, single or two shots; roughly 5 received placebo; per-sample allocation not given. The investigators took samples on day 63 after the first vaccine or placebo injection. Sequencing was performed with immunoSEQ multiplex PCR; in TCRdb, only in-frame clones are kept and a portion is missing. The top ten clones hold approximately 2.1% of a sample with some 340,000 clones, around four fifths of them seen once. The sequencing used peripheral blood, collected in a trial of Ad26.COV2.S vaccine versus placebo. The source is a person aged 18-65 years who received the Ad26.COV2.S COVID-19 vaccine or a placebo.

The genes are TRBV15 and TRBJ1-5; unclear D gene. Germline V gene sequence: CDR1 LNHNV, CDR2 YYDKDF (reference sequence). The CDR3 covers 17 residues. Trimming removed 0 bases from V and 4 bases from J, with 16 bases in between. For the CDR3, the DNA is TGTGCCACCAGCAGAGATGCGGCGGGGTTATCAAATCAGCCCCAGCATTTT. Its protein is CATSRDAAGLSNQPQHF.

V usage is TRBV9 and J usage is TRBJ1-1, with D hard to call. The germline CDR1 and CDR2 sequences are SGDLS and YYNGEE. The CDR3 length is 12 residues. The V end lost 0 bases, the J end lost 13 bases, and 13 bases lay between the germline ends. The CDR3 bases are TGTGCCAGCAGCGTAGTGGAGGGTACTCTTTTCTTT. This gives the protein CASSVVEGTLFF.

V gene TRBV28 combines with J gene TRBJ2-7; 9 nucleotides align to TRBD2. V dropped 1 base and J dropped 4; count of bases not matched to a gene: 17. Germline V gene data show CDR1 as MDHEN and CDR2 as SYDVKM. The CDR3 loop spans 19 amino acids. Here the CDR3 DNA reads TGTGCCAGCAGTTTATCTAGGTTTTTTAGCGGGGGATCCTTTTACGAGCAGTACTTC. Its translation: CASSLSRFFSGGSFYEQYF. The full variable domain, its missing parts supplied by reference TRBV28 and TRBJ2-7, is DVKVTQSSRYLVKRTGEKVFLECVQDMDHENMFWYRQDPGLGLRLIYFSYDVKMKEKGDIPEGYSVSREKKERFSLILESASTNQTSMYLCASSLSRFFSGGSFYEQYFGPGTRLTVT.

The V gene is TRBV28, the J gene TRBJ1-2; tentative D call: TRBD1 (5 bases). Germline assignment: CDR1 MDHEN and CDR2 SYDVKM. V gave up 5 bases and J gave up 6 bases, with 22 bases separating them. CDR3 size: 16 residues. CDR3 in amino acids: CASSPSTWGAGDGYTF. The CDR3, as DNA: TGTGCCAGCAGTCCATCCACGTGGGGCGCAGGAGATGGCTACACCTTC.

This clone was observed a few times. The chain joins TRBV7-9 to TRBJ1-1; D is perhaps TRBD1 (5 bases). CDR1 and CDR2 from the germline V gene are SEHNR and FQNEAQ (reference sequence). This CDR3 is 12 amino acids long. Trimming took off 1 base at V and 10 bases at J, with 10 bases between the two ends. In DNA form, the CDR3 reads TGTGCCAGCAGCTTAGAAGAGGGGAGAGCTTTCTTT. This translates into CASSLEEGRAFF. Full variable domain (missing parts from reference TRBV7-9 and TRBJ1-1): DTGVSQNPRHKITKRGQNVTFRCDPISEHNRLYWYRQTLGQGPEFLTYFQNEAQLEKSRLLSDRFSAERPKGSFSTLEIQRTEQGDSAMYLCASSLEEGRAFFGQGTRLTVV.

The chain joins TRBV28 to TRBJ1-3; D is undetermined. Germline loops: CDR1 MDHEN, CDR2 SYDVKM. With 2 bases removed from V and 4 bases from J, the gap between germline ends came to 3 bases. The CDR3 is made up of 12 amino acids. CDR3 in amino acids: CASSLRGNTIYF. The CDR3 region has the DNA TGTGCCAGCAGTTTACGGGGAAACACCATATATTTT.

In this sample, this clone turned up a few times. The chain links TRBV27 to TRBJ2-2; 7 bases are shared with TRBD1. V was clipped by 5 bases and J by 7 bases; unmatched bases: 7. Germline V gives CDR1 MNHEY, CDR2 SMNVEV (reference sequence). CDR3 length: 14 residues. The CDR3 here is CASSLTGWGGELFF. CDR3 nucleotides: TGTGCCAGCAGTCTGACAGGGTGGGGCGGGGAGCTGTTTTTT.

With respect to this clone: Given a much more abundant clone one base away, this may be a read error. The V call is TRBV27, the J call TRBJ1-6; 8 positions match TRBD1. Germline assignment: CDR1 MNHEY and CDR2 SMNVEV (reference sequence). This CDR3 has 13 amino acids. Trimming at V came to 5 bases and at J to 6 bases, leaving 0 bases not matched to a gene. CDR3 bases: TGTGCCAGCAGTGACAGGGGTAATTCACCCCTCCACTTT. This encodes CASSDRGNSPLHF.

V usage is TRBV27 and J usage is TRBJ1-6; 7 positions agree with TRBD1. The CDR3 runs to 16 residues. Germline values: CDR1 MNHEY, CDR2 SMNVEV (reference sequence). Germline trimming cut 4 bases from V and 3 bases from J; bases unmatched to any gene: 6. This CDR3 is CASSSGTANYNSPLHF. CDR3 coding DNA: TGTGCCAGCAGTTCCGGGACAGCGAACTATAATTCACCCCTCCACTTT.

This chain joins TRBV3-1 (or the pseudogene TRBV3-2) and TRBJ2-1; TRBD1 or TRBD2 may be the D gene (5 bases each). This CDR3 contains 16 residues. With 4 bases removed from V and 2 bases from J, the gap between germline ends came to 15 bases. Germline V CDR1 and CDR2: LGHDT, YNNKEL (reference sequence). CDR3 DNA sequence: TGTGCCAGCAGCCGACCCGGGACGTTCGCCTACAATGAGCAGTTCTTC. Translating gives CASSRPGTFAYNEQFF.

The V gene is TRBV3-1 (or the pseudogene TRBV3-2), the J gene TRBJ1-4, with D perhaps matching TRBD1 (6 bases). The V and J ends lost 0 bases and 14 bases respectively, with 16 bases between them. CDR1 and CDR2 from the germline V gene are LGHDT and YNNKEL (reference sequence). This CDR3 is built from 14 residues. The CDR3 DNA follows: TGTGCCAGCAGCCAAGATCACGGCAGGGGTTCGCTGTTTTTT. The encoded protein is CASSQDHGRGSLFF.